The 5 T cell receptor beta chains given below trace back to one sample, sequenced in a study of blood T cell repertoires in COVID-19. The data were produced by immunoSEQ multiplex PCR, yet TCRdb's version contains in-frame clones alone and is incomplete. The top ten hold 0.87% of the sample, which has roughly 250,000 clones, around 85% seen once. The material sequenced was peripheral blood. The origin of the receptors is a human donor with COVID-19, enrolled during active disease. The donor label of this sample is uncertain.

CDR3 sequence reads: CASSFRTGEVGYTF. The CDR3 nucleotides read TGTGCCAGCAGCTTTCGGACAGGGGAAGTTGGCTACACCTTC. The chain combines TRBV5-5 with TRBJ1-2; 9 bases are shared with TRBD1. The CDR3 is made up of 14 amino acids. Germline V lookup: CDR1 SGHKS, CDR2 YYEKEE (reference sequence). V was pared by 2 bases and J by 7 bases, with 6 bases of the junction left unmatched.

The chain has TRBV29-1 and TRBJ2-1; maybe TRBD2 (5 bases). From germline, CDR1 is SQVTM and CDR2 ANQGSEA. Trimming left V 7 bases short and J 4 bases short, with 14 bases between. The CDR3 is 13 residues long. The CDR3 sequence is CSAPRAGYNEQFF. CDR3 nucleotide sequence: TGCAGCGCTCCGAGGGCAGGTTACAATGAGCAGTTCTTC.

The J gene is TRBJ2-2, the V gene TRBV6-5, with 8 bases fitting TRBD2. Germline V gene data show CDR1 as MNHEY and CDR2 as SVGAGI. The J segment lost 7 bases and the V segment lost 7 bases, leaving 11 bases of the junction unmatched. CDR3 length: 15 residues. CDR3 in amino acids: CASISAGDGSGELFF. The DNA for the CDR3 is TGTGCCAGCATATCAGCGGGAGACGGCAGCGGGGAGCTGTTTTTT.

There are a few counts of this clone. This sequence joins TRBV18 and TRBJ1-3, with D unresolved. V gave up 3 bases and J gave up 8 bases, with 17 bases separating them. The V gene's germline CDR1 is KGHSH and CDR2 LQKENI. The CDR3 spans 15 residues. The CDR3 bases are TGTGCCAGCTCACCGGCTGGAGGGCTCGGAGACACCATATATTTT. This gives the protein CASSPAGGLGDTIYF.

This clone occurred once. CDR3 coding DNA: TGTGCCTGGAGGGGGGACATTCATAATTCACCCCTCCACTTT. Translation: CAWRGDIHNSPLHF. J is TRBJ1-6 and V is TRBV30; D perhaps matches TRBD1 (6 bases). The germline V gene encodes CDR1 GTSNPN and CDR2 SVGIG (reference sequence). V was trimmed by 3 bases and J by 5 bases, leaving 11 bases between them. The CDR3 sequence is 14 residues long.